This T cell receptor (beta chain) was recorded in a study of T cells in narcolepsy. Study summary: Patients with NT1 or NT2 and healthy control donors were enrolled. Regarding the study as a whole: Healthy controls reportedly lacked the autoreactive clonotypes serially found in patients' blood. Autoreactive HCRT-specific and TRIB2-specific clonotypes were marked in same-patient CSF-versus-blood CD4+ comparisons.

Per the germline V gene, CDR1 is SNHLY and CDR2 is FYNNEI. This CDR3 comprises 14 residues. Trimming shortened V by 0 bases and J by 4 bases, and 9 bases separated the two germline ends. About this clone: No antigen is known for it.

Data came from immunoSEQ multiplex PCR; TCRdb stores just in-frame clones and leaves some out. The sample holds tens of thousands of clones, 80% to 85% seen once. This receptor was taken from a human donor with narcolepsy. The V call is TRBV2, the J call TRBJ1-2; tentative D call: TRBD1 (6 bases). Material for sequencing was CD45RA- memory CD4+ T cells from PBMCs. The CDR3 here is CASSEAQGTYGYTF. For the CDR3, the DNA is TGTGCCAGCAGTGAAGCACAGGGAACCTATGGCTACACCTTC.